The subject of this entry is one T cell receptor beta chain. Its antigen is still unknown. RNA transcripts yielded amplified TCR beta CDR3 regions. RT-PCR was first run with HTBI primers, then multiplex PCR in a second round. TCRdb re-derived calls from the multiplex PCR reads in MiXCR, one entry per CDR3 protein. The data show around 670,000 distinct CDR3 sequences, 40% seen once. This specimen comes from a study of Graves' ophthalmopathy and Graves' hyperthyroidism. Thyroid ultrasound, orbital computed tomography, TRAb, serum thyroxine and clinical symptoms formed the basis of diagnosis. Isolation of PBMCs was performed using over 8.5 ml of fresh peripheral blood. The study's findings and limits: Thyroid clonotypes that were expanded above 0.001 frequency mostly also appeared in blood. As the model predicted ophthalmopathy progression, it achieved a sensitivity of 70% to 71% and a specificity of about 72%.

The CDR3 runs 19 residues. The J segment lost 0 bases and the V segment lost 3 bases, leaving 10 bases of the junction unmatched. Germline CDR1 LNHDA, CDR2 SQIVND (reference sequence). The clonotype comes from an adult man with Graves' ophthalmopathy. The chain combines TRBV19 with TRBJ1-5, with 11 bases matching TRBD1. Sequenced input: peripheral blood. DNA for the CDR3: TGTGCCAGTAGTATTGTTCGGACAGGGGGCGTCTTTAGCAATCAGCCCCAGCATTTT. The encoded protein is CASSIVRTGGVFSNQPQHF.